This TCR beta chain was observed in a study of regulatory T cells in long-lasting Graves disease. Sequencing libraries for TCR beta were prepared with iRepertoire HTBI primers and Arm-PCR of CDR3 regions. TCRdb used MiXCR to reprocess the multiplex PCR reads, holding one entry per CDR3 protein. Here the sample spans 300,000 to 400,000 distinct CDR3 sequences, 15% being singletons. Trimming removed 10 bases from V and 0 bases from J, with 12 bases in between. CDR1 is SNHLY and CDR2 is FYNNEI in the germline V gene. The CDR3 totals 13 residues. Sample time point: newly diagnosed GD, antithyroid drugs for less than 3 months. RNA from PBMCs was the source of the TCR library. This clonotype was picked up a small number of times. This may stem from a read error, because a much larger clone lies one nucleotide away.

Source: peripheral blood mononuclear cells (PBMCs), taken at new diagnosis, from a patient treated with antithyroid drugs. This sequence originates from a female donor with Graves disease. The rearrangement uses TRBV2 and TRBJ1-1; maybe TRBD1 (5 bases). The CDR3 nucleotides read TGTGCCAACAAGGACATTATGAACACTGAAGCTTTCTTT. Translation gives CANKDIMNTEAFF.